This TCR beta chain is from a study of patients and donors after allogeneic stem cell transplantation. This clonotype ranks as medium-sized. The CDR3 has 15 residues. J was trimmed by 5 bases and V by 5 bases; bases with no gene match: 7. Germline V gene data show CDR1 as SGHTA and CDR2 as FQGNSA. TCRdb recomputed calls from the RT-PCR reads with MiXCR, one row per CDR3 protein. The sample includes 9,000 to 10,000 distinct CDR3 sequences, about 6% of them seen just once. The chain employs TRBV7-2 and TRBJ2-3, with 10 bases identical to TRBD2. The sample comprised blood, either unsorted or a sorted T cell fraction (not recorded which). The source is a human donor who was either an allogeneic HSCT recipient or a stem cell or donor lymphocyte infusion donor (not recorded which). It is not recorded whose cells these are; they may come from a transplant donor. The CDR3 protein is CASSTSGTRGDTQYF. CDR3 sequence (DNA): TGTGCCAGCAGCACTAGCGGGACCCGGGGAGATACGCAGTATTTT.